This T cell receptor beta chain was recorded in a study of monozygotic twins with inflammatory bowel disease. Overall study results and limits: Other individuals had fewer clonotypes in common with IBD patients than with healthy twins, especially with disease activity. Discordant twins had repertoire similarity that did not differ from that of concordant twins, possibly from limited power.

It was 3500 ng of total RNA that each TCR library used. No DNA is given; TCRdb re-called the 5' RACE reads and lists each CDR3 protein once. In all, the sample yields 350,000 to 500,000 distinct CDR3 sequences. On this clonotype itself: Its antigen is still unknown.

The CDR3 totals 16 residues. The germline V gene has CDR1 MNHEY and CDR2 SVGEGT. This chain joins TRBV6-2 or TRBV6-3 and TRBJ2-3; absent DNA, TCRdb's TRBD2 call cannot be checked. Sequenced sample: blood. This clonotype originated in a human donor with ulcerative colitis or Crohn's disease, or a healthy co-twin of an affected twin (not recorded which). The CDR3 protein is CASSPVKRGDARTQYF.